This entry is about one T cell receptor (beta chain). Antigen unknown. This may be a read error: a much more frequent sequence differs by one nucleotide. Germline loops: CDR1 MDHEN, CDR2 SYDVKM. The CDR3 length is 11 residues. RNA was extracted from bulk tissue without any cell sorting. Between August and November 2014, newly diagnosed, chemotherapy-naive lung cancer patients underwent thoracic surgery in China. Three rounds of nested PCR, following a modified ARM-PCR protocol, produced the TCRbeta library. From the multiplex PCR reads, TCRdb called clonotypes with MiXCR, one entry per CDR3 protein. The sample has over 60,000 distinct CDR3 sequences; about 80% are singletons. This record belongs to a study of tumor and adjacent non-tumor tissue in lung cancer. Study-wide context: Samples averaged around 4 million productive TCRbeta reads each.

Study-level points and caveats: Tumor repertoires had a smaller top 100 clone share than normal lung. Compared with tumor, normal lung showed significantly lower TCR diversity.

The sequence derives from a man aged 55 to 70 with non-small cell lung cancer. The sample was lung tumor tissue. This chain uses TRBV28 with TRBJ1-2; no definite D call. The CDR3 region has the DNA TGTGCCAGCAGTTTATTGCGTGGCTACATCTTC. As protein: CASSLLRGYIF.